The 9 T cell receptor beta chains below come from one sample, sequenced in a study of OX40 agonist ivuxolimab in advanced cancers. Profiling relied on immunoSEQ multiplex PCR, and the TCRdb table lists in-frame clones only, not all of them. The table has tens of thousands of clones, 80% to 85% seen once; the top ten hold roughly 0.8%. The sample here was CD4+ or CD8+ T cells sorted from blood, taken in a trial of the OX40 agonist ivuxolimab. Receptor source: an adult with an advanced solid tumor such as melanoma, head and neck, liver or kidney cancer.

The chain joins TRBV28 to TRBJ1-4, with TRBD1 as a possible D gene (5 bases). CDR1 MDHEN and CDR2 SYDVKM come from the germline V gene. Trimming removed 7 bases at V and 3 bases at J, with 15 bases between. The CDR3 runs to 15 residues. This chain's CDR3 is CASTSPGSPNEKLFF. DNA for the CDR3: TGTGCCAGCACATCTCCAGGGTCGCCTAATGAAAAACTGTTTTTT. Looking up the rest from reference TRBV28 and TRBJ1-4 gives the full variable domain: DVKVTQSSRYLVKRTGEKVFLECVQDMDHENMFWYRQDPGLGLRLIYFSYDVKMKEKGDIPEGYSVSREKKERFSLILESASTNQTSMYLCASTSPGSPNEKLFFGSGTQLSVL.

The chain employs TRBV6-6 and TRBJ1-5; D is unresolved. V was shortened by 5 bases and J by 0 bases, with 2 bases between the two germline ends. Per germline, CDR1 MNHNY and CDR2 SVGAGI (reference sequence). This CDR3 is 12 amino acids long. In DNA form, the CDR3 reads TGTGCCAGCAGTCTTAGCAATCAGCCCCAGCATTTT. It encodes CASSLSNQPQHF.

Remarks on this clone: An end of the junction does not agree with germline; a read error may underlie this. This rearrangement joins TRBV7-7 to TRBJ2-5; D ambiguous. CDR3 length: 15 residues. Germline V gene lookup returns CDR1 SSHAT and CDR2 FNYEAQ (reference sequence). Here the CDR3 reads CASSLEAGPQETQYF. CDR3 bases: TGTGCTAGCAGCTTAGAGGCAGGACCTCAAGAGACCCAGTACTTC.

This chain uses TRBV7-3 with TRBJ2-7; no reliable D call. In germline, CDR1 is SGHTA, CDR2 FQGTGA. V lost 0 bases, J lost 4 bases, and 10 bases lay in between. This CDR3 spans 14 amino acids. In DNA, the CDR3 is TGTGCCAGCAGCTTAACCCCTACCACGTACGAGCAGTACTTC. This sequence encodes CASSLTPTTYEQYF.

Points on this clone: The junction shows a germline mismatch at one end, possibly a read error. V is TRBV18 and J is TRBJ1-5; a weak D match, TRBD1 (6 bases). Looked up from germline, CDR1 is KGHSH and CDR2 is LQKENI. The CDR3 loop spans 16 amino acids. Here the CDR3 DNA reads TGTGCCAGCTCATCACCCCTTGAGGGGGGCAATCAGCCCCAGCATTTT. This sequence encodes CASSSPLEGGNQPQHF.

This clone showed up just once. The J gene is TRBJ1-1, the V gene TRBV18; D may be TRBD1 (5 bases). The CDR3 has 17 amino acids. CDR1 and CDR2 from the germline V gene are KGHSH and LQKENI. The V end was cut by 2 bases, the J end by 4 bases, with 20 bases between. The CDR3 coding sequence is TGTGCCAGCTCACCAAACCCCACCGGGGCCTTGGGCACTGAAGCTTTCTTT. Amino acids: CASSPNPTGALGTEAFF.

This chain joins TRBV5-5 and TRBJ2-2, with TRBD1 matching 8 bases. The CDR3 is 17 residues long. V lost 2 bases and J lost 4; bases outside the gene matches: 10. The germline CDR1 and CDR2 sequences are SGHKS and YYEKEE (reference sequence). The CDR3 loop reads CASSFALQGAFTGELFF. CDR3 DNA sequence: TGTGCCAGCAGCTTTGCATTGCAGGGGGCTTTCACCGGGGAGCTGTTTTTT.

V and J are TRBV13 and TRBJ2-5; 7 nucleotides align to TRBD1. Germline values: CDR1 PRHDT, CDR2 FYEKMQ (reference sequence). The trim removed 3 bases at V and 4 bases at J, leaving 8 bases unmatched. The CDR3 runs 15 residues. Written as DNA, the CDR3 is TGTGCCAGCAGCTTCGACAGGGACGCTGGAGAGACCCAGTACTTC. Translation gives CASSFDRDAGETQYF.

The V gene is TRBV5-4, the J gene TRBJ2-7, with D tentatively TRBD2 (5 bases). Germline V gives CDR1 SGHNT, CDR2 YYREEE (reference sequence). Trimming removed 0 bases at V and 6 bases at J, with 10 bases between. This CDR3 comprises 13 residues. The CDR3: CASSLAEGSEQYF. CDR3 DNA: TGTGCCAGCAGCTTGGCCGAGGGCAGCGAGCAGTACTTC.